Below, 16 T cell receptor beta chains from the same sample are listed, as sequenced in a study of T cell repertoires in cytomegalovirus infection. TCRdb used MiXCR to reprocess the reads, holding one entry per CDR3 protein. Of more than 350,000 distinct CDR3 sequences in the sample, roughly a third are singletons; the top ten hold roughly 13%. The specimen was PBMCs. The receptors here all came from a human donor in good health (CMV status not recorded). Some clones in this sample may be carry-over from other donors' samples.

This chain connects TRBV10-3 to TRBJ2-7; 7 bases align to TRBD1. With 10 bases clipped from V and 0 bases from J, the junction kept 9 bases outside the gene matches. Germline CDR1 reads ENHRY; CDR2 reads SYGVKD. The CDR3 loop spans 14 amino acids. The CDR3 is CATRDRDSSYEQYF. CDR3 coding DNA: TGTGCCACCAGGGACCGGGACAGCTCCTACGAGCAGTACTTC.

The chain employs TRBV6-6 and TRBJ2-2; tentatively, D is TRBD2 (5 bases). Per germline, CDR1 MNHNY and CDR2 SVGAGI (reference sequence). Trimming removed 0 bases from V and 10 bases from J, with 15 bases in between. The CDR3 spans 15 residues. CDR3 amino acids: CASSYSRVSQKELFF. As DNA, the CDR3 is TGTGCCAGCAGTTACTCGAGGGTCAGCCAGAAGGAGCTGTTTTTT.

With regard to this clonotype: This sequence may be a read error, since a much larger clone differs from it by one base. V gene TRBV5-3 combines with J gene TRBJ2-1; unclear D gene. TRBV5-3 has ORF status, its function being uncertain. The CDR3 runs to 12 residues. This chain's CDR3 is CASSFSDNEQFF. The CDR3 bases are TGTGCCAGCAGCTTTAGTGACAATGAGCAGTTCTTC.

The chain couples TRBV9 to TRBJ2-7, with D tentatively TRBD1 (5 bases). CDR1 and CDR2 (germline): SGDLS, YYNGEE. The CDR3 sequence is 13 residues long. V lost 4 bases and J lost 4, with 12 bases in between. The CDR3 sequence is CASSPPSGYEQYF. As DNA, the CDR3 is TGTGCCAGCAGCCCGCCCTCAGGGTACGAGCAGTACTTC.

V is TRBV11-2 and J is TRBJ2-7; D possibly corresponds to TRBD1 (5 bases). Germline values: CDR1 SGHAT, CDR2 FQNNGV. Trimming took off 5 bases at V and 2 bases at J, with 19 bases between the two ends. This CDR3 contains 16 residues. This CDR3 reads CASSHLARVDAYEQYF. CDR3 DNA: TGTGCCAGCAGCCACCTTGCCAGGGTCGACGCCTACGAGCAGTACTTC.

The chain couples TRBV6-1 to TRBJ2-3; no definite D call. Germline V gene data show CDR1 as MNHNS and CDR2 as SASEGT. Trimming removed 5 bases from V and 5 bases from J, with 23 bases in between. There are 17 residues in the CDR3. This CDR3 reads CASSYELNHNGRDTQYF. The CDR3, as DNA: TGTGCCAGCAGTTACGAGTTAAATCATAATGGGCGAGATACGCAGTATTTT.

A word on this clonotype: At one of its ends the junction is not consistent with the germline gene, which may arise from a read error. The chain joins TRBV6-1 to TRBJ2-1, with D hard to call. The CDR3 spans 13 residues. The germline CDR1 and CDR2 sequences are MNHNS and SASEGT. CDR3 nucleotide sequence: TGTGCCAGCAGTGAGGTAGACATGGATGAGCCGTTCTTC. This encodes CASSEVDMDEPFF.

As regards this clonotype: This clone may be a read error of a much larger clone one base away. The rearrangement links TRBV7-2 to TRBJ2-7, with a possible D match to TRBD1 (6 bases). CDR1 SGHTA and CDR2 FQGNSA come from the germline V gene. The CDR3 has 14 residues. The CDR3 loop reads CASSLGAGVGEHYF. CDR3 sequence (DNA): TGTGCCAGCAGCTTAGGTGCAGGGGTTGGGGAGCACTACTTC.

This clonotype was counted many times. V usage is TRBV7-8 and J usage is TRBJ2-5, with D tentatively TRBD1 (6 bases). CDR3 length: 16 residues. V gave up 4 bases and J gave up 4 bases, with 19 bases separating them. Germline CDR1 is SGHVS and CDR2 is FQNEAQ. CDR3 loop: CASSSRRQVDGETQYF. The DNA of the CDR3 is TGTGCCAGCAGCTCGAGACGACAGGTCGACGGAGAGACCCAGTACTTC.

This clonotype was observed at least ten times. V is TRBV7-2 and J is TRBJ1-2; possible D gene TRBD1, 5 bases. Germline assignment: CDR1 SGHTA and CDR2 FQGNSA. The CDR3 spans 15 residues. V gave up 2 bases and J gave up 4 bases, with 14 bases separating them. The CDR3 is CASSLLTGGSYGYTF. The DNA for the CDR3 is TGTGCCAGCAGCTTACTAACCGGGGGAAGCTATGGCTACACCTTC.

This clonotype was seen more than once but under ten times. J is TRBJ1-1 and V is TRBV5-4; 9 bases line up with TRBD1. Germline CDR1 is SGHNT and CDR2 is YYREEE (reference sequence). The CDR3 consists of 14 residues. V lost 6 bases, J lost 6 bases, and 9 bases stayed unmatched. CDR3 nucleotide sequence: TGTGCCAGCACCCCGGGACAGGGACGGCCTGAAGCTTTCTTT. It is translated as CASTPGQGRPEAFF.

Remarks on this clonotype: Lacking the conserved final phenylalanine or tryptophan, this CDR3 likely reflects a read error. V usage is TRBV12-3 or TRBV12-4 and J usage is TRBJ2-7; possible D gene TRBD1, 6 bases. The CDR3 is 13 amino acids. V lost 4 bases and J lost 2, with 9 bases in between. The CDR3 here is CASSSQGPYEQYL. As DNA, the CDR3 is TGTGCCAGCAGTTCACAGGGTCCCTACGAGCAGTACTTA.

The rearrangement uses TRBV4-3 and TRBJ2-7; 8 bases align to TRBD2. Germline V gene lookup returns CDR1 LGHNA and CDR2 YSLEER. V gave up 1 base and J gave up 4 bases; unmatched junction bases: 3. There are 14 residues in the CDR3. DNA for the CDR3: TGCGCCAGCAGCCAAGGGACTAGCAGATACGAGCAGTACTTC. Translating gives CASSQGTSRYEQYF.

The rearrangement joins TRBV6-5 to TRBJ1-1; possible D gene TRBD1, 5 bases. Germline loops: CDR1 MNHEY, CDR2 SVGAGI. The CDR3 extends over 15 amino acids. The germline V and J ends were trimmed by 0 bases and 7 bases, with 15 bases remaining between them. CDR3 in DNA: TGTGCCAGCAGTTACTCGAGAAGGGCTCAGGGTGAAGCTTTCTTT. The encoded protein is CASSYSRRAQGEAFF.

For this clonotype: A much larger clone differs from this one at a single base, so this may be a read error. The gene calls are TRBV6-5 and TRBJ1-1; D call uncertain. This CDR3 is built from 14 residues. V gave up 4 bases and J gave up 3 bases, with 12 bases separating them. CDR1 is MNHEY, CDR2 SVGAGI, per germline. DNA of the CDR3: TGTGCCAGCAGTTGGACGGAGATGTACACTGAAGCTTTCTTT. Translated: CASSWTEMYTEAFF.

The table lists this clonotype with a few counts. This chain's CDR3 is CASSPPGLAGGSSYEQYF. The CDR3, as DNA: TGTGCCAGCTCACCACCGGGACTAGCGGGGGGATCCTCCTACGAGCAGTACTTC. The V call is TRBV18, the J call TRBJ2-7; 15 nucleotides agree with TRBD2. Germline lookup yields CDR1 KGHSH and CDR2 LQKENI. J lost 0 bases, V lost 0 bases, and 3 bases had no gene match. CDR3 length: 18 amino acids.